The T cell receptor beta chain described here comes from a study of blood T cell repertoires in COVID-19. Study background: Acute-phase and convalescent COVID-19 samples originated in the United States, Italy and Spain. T cells, B-cell-depleted T cells, or PBMCs supplied cDNA or gDNA.

CDR1 SGDLS and CDR2 YYNGEE come from the germline V gene. After removal of 3 bases from V and 3 bases from J, the junction contained 6 bases not matched to a gene. The length of the CDR3 is 15 residues. As handled by the study authors: Reference gene primers were amplified, and this amplification served to estimate nucleated cell counts. The method was immunoSEQ multiplex PCR; TCRdb's version includes in-frame clones alone and lacks a portion of them. The V and J calls and clone size come from that table; D and trimming were worked out from the DNA. The sample lists about 72,000 clones; 82% were seen once.

Sequencing was performed on peripheral blood. The receptor's source is a human donor in a cohort sampled during active COVID-19. This chain joins TRBV9 and TRBJ2-1, with TRBD1 matching 7 bases. CDR3: CASSGQGSFYNEQFF. CDR3 bases: TGTGCCAGCAGCGGACAGGGATCATTCTACAATGAGCAGTTCTTC.